This TCR beta chain was sequenced for a study of vaccination effects on CD4 cells after COVID-19. Antigen-specific CD4+ T cells were first expanded with viral peptide pools by the ViraFEST assay and only then sequenced. Researchers isolated CD4+ T cells once roughly nine days of culture had elapsed. All participants had two doses of either the BNT162b2 or mRNA-1273 vaccine. IL-2 medium supplanted half the medium on days 3 and 7. Method: immunoSEQ multiplex PCR; TCRdb's copy keeps in-frame clones and lacks some. The sample carries about 72,000 clones, approximately 81% recorded once. Comments on this clone: Its specificity is unknown.

The V end lost 3 bases, the J end lost 0 bases, and 9 bases lay between the germline ends. The CDR3 runs to 14 residues. Germline CDR1 SGHRS, CDR2 YFSETQ. This rearrangement joins TRBV5-1 to TRBJ2-5; D unresolved. The sample was CD4+ T cells from PBMCs cultured with HCoV-229E spike peptides, taken after COVID-19 vaccination. The sequence came from a human donor who received a COVID-19 vaccine. The CDR3 nucleotides read TGCGCCAGCAGCTACAATGGACACCAAGAGACCCAGTACTTC. Protein product: CASSYNGHQETQYF.